This entry features one T cell receptor (beta chain) sequence. V was clipped by 8 bases and J by 0 bases, with 11 bases between them. Germline CDR1 and CDR2: SGHAT and FQNNGV. The CDR3 runs 13 residues. These data originate in a study of T-cell memory formation after mild COVID-19. TCRdb recomputed calls from the 5' RACE reads with MiXCR, one row per CDR3 protein. This table holds under 300,000 distinct CDR3 sequences, 9.4% found once. The V call is TRBV11-2, the J call TRBJ2-7; D is uncertain. This clonotype was sampled from a man aged 18 to 30 who had mild COVID-19 (a few samples of this study predate the infection). Cell type and time point are not known. The specimen was PBMCs or a T cell subset sorted from them (not recorded which). DNA for the CDR3: TGTGCCAGCGGATCTTTCGTCTCCTACGAGCAGTACTTC. Translation gives CASGSFVSYEQYF.